This T cell receptor beta chain was profiled in a study of blood T cell dynamics during melanoma immunotherapy. Whole-study findings and limits: PBMC repertoires of eventual disease-control patients split at W3 into clonality or diversity gains. Whether repertoire-driving clones were melanoma-specific could not be determined.

The time point denotes: pre-treatment baseline. Details on this clone: What it binds is unknown.

DNA loading was fixed at roughly 360 ng for all bulk PBMC samples. Profiling relied on immunoSEQ multiplex PCR, and the TCRdb table lists in-frame clones only, not all of them. The sample shows about 5,800 clones, 70% to 90% of them seen only once. The germline V gene encodes CDR1 SGDLS and CDR2 YYNGEE. CDR3 length equals 15 residues. Trimming took off 4 bases at V and 1 base at J, with 11 bases between the two ends. This receptor was taken from a human donor with melanoma. The gene calls are TRBV9 and TRBJ2-2; maybe TRBD2 (6 bases). The material was blood, obtained from a patient treated with checkpoint blockade. CDR3 nucleotides: TGTGCCAGCAGCAGAGGGAGGCAGAACACCGGGGAGCTGTTTTTT. Its protein product is CASSRGRQNTGELFF.